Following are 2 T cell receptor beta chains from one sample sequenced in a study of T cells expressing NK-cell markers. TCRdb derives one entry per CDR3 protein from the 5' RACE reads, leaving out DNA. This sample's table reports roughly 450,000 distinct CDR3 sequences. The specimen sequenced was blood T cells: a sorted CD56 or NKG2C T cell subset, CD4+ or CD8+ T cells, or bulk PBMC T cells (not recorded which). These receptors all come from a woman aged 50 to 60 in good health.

CDR3 sequence reads: CAISGVDQPQHF. This sequence joins TRBV10-3 and TRBJ1-5. Germline CDR1 and CDR2: ENHRY and SYGVKD. The CDR3 spans 12 residues.

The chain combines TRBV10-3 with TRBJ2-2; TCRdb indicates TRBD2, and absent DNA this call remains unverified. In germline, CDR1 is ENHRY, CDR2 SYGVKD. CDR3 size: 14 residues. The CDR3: CATRASGATGELFF.